This TCR beta chain emerged from a study of identical twins. Study conclusions and caveats: A partial confounding effect on zero-insertion analyses could come from invariant MAIT and iNKT cells.

Template switching supplied a universal primer site; unique molecular identifiers were carried on the cDNA. TCRdb re-analysed the 5' RACE reads in MiXCR, keeping a single row per CDR3 protein. The sample carries 1.5 million to 2 million distinct CDR3 sequences, around a third recorded once. On this clonotype: Its antigen is currently unknown.

This clonotype was obtained from a newborn girl in good health. The specimen was cord blood.

CDR3 amino acids: CASSSGQGPEKLFF. The CDR3 coding sequence is TGTGCCAGCTCTTCGGGACAGGGGCCCGAAAAACTGTTTTTT. V is TRBV2 and J is TRBJ1-4; TRBD1 matches 10 bases. Germline V gene data show CDR1 as SNHLY and CDR2 as FYNNEI. CDR3 length equals 14 residues. V shed 8 bases, J shed 8 bases, and the junction held 8 bases outside the gene matches.